The sequence of this T cell receptor beta chain was determined in a study of T cell changes during pregnancy in multiple sclerosis. Profiling relied on immunoSEQ multiplex PCR, and the TCRdb table lists in-frame clones only, not all of them. The sample has some 70,000 clones; 85% to 95% are singletons. The CDR3 runs to 16 residues. Germline V lookup: CDR1 SGDLS, CDR2 YYNGEE. Trimming cost V 5 bases and J 7 bases; bases outside gene matches: 12. The genes are TRBV9 and TRBJ2-1; 10 bases align to TRBD2. The sequences come from CD8+ T cells from peripheral blood mononuclear cells, collected in the third trimester of pregnancy. The clonotype comes from a female donor in good health, enrolled as a control in a pregnancy study. CDR3 in amino acids: CASSSSGGAVGNEQFF. Written as DNA, the CDR3 is TGTGCCAGCAGTTCCAGCGGGGGGGCCGTGGGGAATGAGCAGTTCTTC.